The present TCR beta chain was sequenced within a study of blood T cell repertoires in COVID-19. Study context: Samples came from the United States, Italy and Spain, spanning acute and convalescent COVID-19. T cells, B-cell-depleted T cells, or PBMCs provided the cDNA or gDNA that served as material.

The method was immunoSEQ multiplex PCR; TCRdb's version includes in-frame clones alone and lacks a portion of them. The table shows some 380,000 clones, with almost 90% occurring only once. V was cut by 6 bases and J by 1 base, with 8 bases left in between. CDR1 is MRHNA and CDR2 is SNTAGT in the germline V gene. This CDR3 region has 13 residues. Material: peripheral blood. The clonotype comes from a man younger than 35 with active or convalescent COVID-19. J is TRBJ2-3 and V is TRBV6-4, with unresolved D. The CDR3 DNA reads TGTGCCAGCAGCGCCGTAGGCACAGATACGCAGTATTTT. Its protein product is CASSAVGTDTQYF.